This TCR beta chain was sequenced in a study of blood T cells in healthy people across ages. Looked up from germline, CDR1 is MGHRA and CDR2 is YSYEKL. Trimming stripped 6 bases from V and 2 bases from J, with 16 bases between. The length of the CDR3 is 15 residues. Per sample, extraction of total RNA gave at least 5.5 micrograms in every case. A second PCR, run for about 7 to 11 cycles, used a sample-barcoded 5' primer plus a J-beta primer mix. In TCRdb, the 5' RACE reads were re-called with MiXCR into one record per CDR3 protein. The sample lists fewer than 1.5 million distinct CDR3 sequences; approximately 38% were seen once.

The receptor comes from a young woman in good health. The chain uses TRBV4-1 and TRBJ2-5; D might be TRBD1 (5 bases). Sequencing used blood. CDR3: CASRHVQGLQETQYF. The CDR3 DNA reads as TGCGCCAGCAGACACGTGCAGGGCTTACAAGAGACCCAGTACTTC.